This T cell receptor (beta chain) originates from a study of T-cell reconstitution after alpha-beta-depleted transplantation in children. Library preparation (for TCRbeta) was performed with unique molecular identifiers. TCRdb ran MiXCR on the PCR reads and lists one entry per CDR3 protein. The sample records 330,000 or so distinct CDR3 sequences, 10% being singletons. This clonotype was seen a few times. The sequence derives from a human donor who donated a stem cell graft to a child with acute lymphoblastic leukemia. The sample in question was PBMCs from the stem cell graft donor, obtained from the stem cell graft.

CDR3 protein: CASAAVGGAPKNIQYF. CDR3 DNA sequence: TGTGCCAGTGCCGCAGTGGGCGGGGCCCCCAAAAACATTCAGTACTTC. The chain joins TRBV19 to TRBJ2-4, with D maybe TRBD2 (6 bases). Between the trimmed V and J ends, which lost 8 bases and 2 bases, there was a span of 19 bases. CDR3 size: 16 residues. Germline loops: CDR1 LNHDA, CDR2 SQIVND (reference sequence).